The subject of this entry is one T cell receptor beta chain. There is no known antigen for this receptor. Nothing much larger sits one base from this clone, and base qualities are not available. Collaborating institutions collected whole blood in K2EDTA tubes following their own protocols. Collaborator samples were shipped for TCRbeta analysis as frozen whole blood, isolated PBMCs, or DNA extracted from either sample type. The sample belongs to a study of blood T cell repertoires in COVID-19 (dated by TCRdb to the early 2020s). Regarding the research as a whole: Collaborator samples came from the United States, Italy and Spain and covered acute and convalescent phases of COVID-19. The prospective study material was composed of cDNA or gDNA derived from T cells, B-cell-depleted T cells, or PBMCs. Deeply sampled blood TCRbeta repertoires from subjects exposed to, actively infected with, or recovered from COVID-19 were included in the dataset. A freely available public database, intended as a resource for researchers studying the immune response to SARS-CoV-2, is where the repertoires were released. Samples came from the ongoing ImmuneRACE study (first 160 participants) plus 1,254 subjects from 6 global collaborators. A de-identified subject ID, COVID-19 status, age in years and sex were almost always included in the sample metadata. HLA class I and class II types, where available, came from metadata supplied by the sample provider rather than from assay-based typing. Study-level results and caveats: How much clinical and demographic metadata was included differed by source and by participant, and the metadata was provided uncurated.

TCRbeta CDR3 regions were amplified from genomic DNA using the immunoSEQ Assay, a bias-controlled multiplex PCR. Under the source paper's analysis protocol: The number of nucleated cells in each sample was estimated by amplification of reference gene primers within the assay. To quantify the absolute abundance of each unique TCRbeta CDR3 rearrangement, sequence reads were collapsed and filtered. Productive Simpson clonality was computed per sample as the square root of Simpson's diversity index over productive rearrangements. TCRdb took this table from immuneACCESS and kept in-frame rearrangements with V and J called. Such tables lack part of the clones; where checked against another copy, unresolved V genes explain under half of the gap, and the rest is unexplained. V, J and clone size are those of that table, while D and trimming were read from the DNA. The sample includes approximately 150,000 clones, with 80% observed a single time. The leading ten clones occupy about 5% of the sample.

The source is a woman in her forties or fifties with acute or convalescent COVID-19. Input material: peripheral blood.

The nucleotide sequence is TGTGCCAGCAGCACTTCTCCAGGGTCCGACTATGGCTACACCTTC. Its protein product is CASSTSPGSDYGYTF. Rearrangement joined TRBV7-3 to TRBJ1-2, and perhaps TRBD1 as D gene, on 5 matching bases. V is cut by 5 bases and J by 3 bases, and the space between the germline ends is 16 bases. Sequences SGHTA (CDR1) and FQGTGA (CDR2) are obtained from the germline V gene. The CDR3 goes from the cysteine to the phenylalanine over 15 residues. Here the CDR3 DNA is all that survives: 45 bases in frame from base 1. Outside the CDR3, residues come from the reference TRBV7-3 and TRBJ1-2 proteins, so the full variable domain is: GAGVSQTPSNKVTEKGKYVELRCDPISGHTALYWYRQSLGQGPEFLIYFQGTGAADDSGLPNDRFFAVRPEGSVSTLKIQRTERGDSAVYLCASSTSPGSDYGYTFGSGTRLTVV.